Here is one TCR beta chain with its context. The antigen remains undetermined. As part of sample collection, lesional scalp punch biopsies and peripheral blood were taken from alopecia areata patients. PBMCs yielded sorted CD4+ and CD8+ T cells. The germline V gene encodes CDR1 MNHEY and CDR2 SMNVEV (reference sequence). V lost 1 base and J 3 bases, leaving 7 bases between the germline ends. The CDR3 has 14 residues. Investigators isolated RNA and reverse transcribed it into cDNA to act as the sequencing template. Generated by immunoSEQ multiplex PCR, the TCRdb table keeps only in-frame clones and is missing some. Here the sample spans 100,000 to 150,000 clones, about 46% being singletons. These data are taken from a study of CD8+ T cells in alopecia areata. Study information: In an open-label trial, patients got 5 to 10 mg tofacitinib twice daily.

Findings and limits, study-wide: Affected lesional scalp, above all in alopecia totalis/universalis, was more clonal than normal scalp.

Sequencing was performed on CD8+ T cells sorted from blood, taken at week 0. This TCR was recovered from a human donor with alopecia areata. The chain combines TRBV27 with TRBJ1-5; no clear D gene. CDR3 sequence (DNA): TGTGCCAGCAGTTTATTCGGCCCCAATCAGCCCCAGCATTTT. Amino acid sequence: CASSLFGPNQPQHF.